Reported below is one T cell receptor (beta chain). Its cognate antigen is unknown. Looked up from germline, CDR1 is GTSNPN and CDR2 is SVGIG (reference sequence). The V segment lost 5 bases and the J segment 5 bases; nucleotides outside the gene matches: 6. The CDR3 consists of 13 residues. This sample's treatment: around 19 received Ad26.COV2.S at low or high dose, single or two shots; five or six received placebo; per-sample allocation not given. Specimen acquisition occurred on day 63 following the initial vaccine or placebo injection. The study used a vaccine consisting of an Ad26 vector that expressed Wuhan-strain SARS-CoV-2 spike. The sample is drawn from a study of Ad26.COV2.S vaccination and SARS-CoV-2 variants. Study context: Intramuscular Ad26.COV2.S doses were given once or twice, 56 days apart. Whole-study results and caveats: Non-spike TCR breadth showed similarity between vaccine and placebo recipients. In vaccinated individuals, spike-specific CD8+ and CD4+ T cell responses reportedly displayed substantial breadth.

Repertoires were generated with immunoSEQ multiplex PCR, while TCRdb's copy carries only in-frame clones and drops some. The sample has around 450,000 clones, 90% seen once. The origin of this receptor is a person aged 18-60 years who received the Ad26.COV2.S COVID-19 vaccine or a placebo. The rearrangement joins TRBV30 to TRBJ2-5; the match to TRBD1 covers 9 bases. This specimen was peripheral blood, taken in a trial of Ad26.COV2.S vaccine versus placebo. CDR3 coding DNA: TGTGCCTGGGATAGGGGACAGGGCGAGACCCAGTACTTC. Protein sequence: CAWDRGQGETQYF.